Listed here is a single T cell receptor (beta chain). Its cognate antigen is unknown. Assay: immunoSEQ multiplex PCR; the TCRdb copy retains only in-frame clones and omits some. The sample includes fewer than 35,000 clones, about 86% of them seen just once. This sample stems from a study of high-grade serous ovarian cancer treatment subgroups. At the level of the study: On average, around 15,000 reads and about 7,400 unique TCR beta rearrangements were obtained per sample. Overall study results and limits: Without spatial data, bulk sequencing limits insight into HGSC tumor diversity. TCR clonal relatedness correlated positively with neoantigen level. Same-patient tumor repertoires overlapped at about 0.11 to 0.8; different patients barely overlapped.

Tumor samples were obtained before definitive surgery or chemotherapy. With 0 bases removed from V and 2 bases from J, the gap between germline ends came to 14 bases. The germline V gene encodes CDR1 GTSNPN and CDR2 SVGIG (reference sequence). This CDR3 is 15 amino acids long. The sequencing sample was made of tumor tissue. V usage is TRBV30 and J usage is TRBJ2-7; the D gene is possibly TRBD2 (5 bases). The sequence came from a human donor with high-grade serous ovarian cancer. The CDR3 spells CAWSVRPDGTYEQYF. The CDR3 bases are TGTGCCTGGAGTGTACGCCCCGACGGGACCTACGAGCAGTACTTC.